The 15 T cell receptor beta chains presented below share a single source sample, sequenced in a study of technical replicates of blood from several donors. Sequencing was performed with immunoSEQ multiplex PCR; in TCRdb, only in-frame clones are kept and a portion is missing. The sample has 95,000 to 100,000 clones; 90% to 96% are singletons. Specimen: T cells isolated from PBMCs. Source of these receptors: a human donor in good health.

The CDR3 reads CASSAVDRGLNEQFF. Written as DNA, the CDR3 is TGTGCCAGCTCCGCGGTGGACAGGGGCCTCAATGAGCAGTTCTTC. This chain connects TRBV6-5 to TRBJ2-1; TRBD1 aligns across 9 bases. J lost 6 bases, V lost 8 bases, and 11 bases had no gene match. There are 15 residues in the CDR3. Per germline, CDR1 MNHEY and CDR2 SVGAGI.

CDR3 coding DNA: TGTGCCTGGAGGTATGTAGGCGGCCTCGATACGCAGTATTTT. Amino acid sequence: CAWRYVGGLDTQYF. J is TRBJ2-3 and V is TRBV30; D unclear. This CDR3 has 14 residues. Trimming left V 3 bases short and J 6 bases short, with 16 bases between. Germline V CDR1 and CDR2: GTSNPN, SVGIG (reference sequence). Using reference TRBV30 and TRBJ2-3 for the parts outside the CDR3, the full variable domain is SQTIHQWPATLVQPVGSPLSLECTVEGTSNPNLYWYRQAAGRGLQLLFYSVGIGQISSEVPQNLSASRPQDRQFILSSKKLLLSDSGFYLCAWRYVGGLDTQYFGPGTRLTVL.

The chain uses TRBV9 and TRBJ2-7; D unclear. V lost 4 bases and J 4 bases, leaving 6 bases between the germline ends. The length of the CDR3 is 11 residues. Germline V lookup: CDR1 SGDLS, CDR2 YYNGEE. CDR3 loop: CASSSGYEQYF. The DNA for the CDR3 is TGTGCCAGCAGCTCAGGTTACGAGCAGTACTTC.

V gene TRBV7-2 combines with J gene TRBJ1-4; TRBD1 matches 11 bases. Trimming took 5 bases from V and 5 from J; bases not matched to a gene: 1. Germline lookup yields CDR1 SGHTA and CDR2 FQGNSA. CDR3 size: 14 residues. CDR3 DNA: TGTGCCAGCAGCCGGGACAGGGGGAATGAAAAACTGTTTTTT. This gives the protein CASSRDRGNEKLFF.

The count of this clone is one. CDR3 residues: CASSPGGSTDTQYF. CDR3 in DNA: TGTGCCAGCTCACCCGGAGGAAGCACAGATACGCAGTATTTT. The rearrangement joins TRBV18 to TRBJ2-3; perhaps TRBD2 as D (5 bases). The CDR3 is 14 amino acids. The germline CDR1 and CDR2 sequences are KGHSH and LQKENI. Trimming shortened V by 3 bases and J by 0 bases, and 7 bases separated the two germline ends.

This chain uses TRBV7-9 with TRBJ1-2; TRBD1 matches 9 bases. The CDR3 loop spans 17 amino acids. Germline CDR1 reads SEHNR; CDR2 reads FQNEAQ (reference sequence). Trimming took 4 bases from V and 7 from J; bases not matched to a gene: 16. CDR3 sequence reads: CASSSLVARDRVVGYTF. In DNA, the CDR3 is TGTGCCAGCAGCTCCCTAGTGGCCCGGGACAGGGTAGTTGGCTACACCTTC.

The chain carries TRBV10-2 and TRBJ2-1; 9 bases fit TRBD2. The junction had 4 bases not matched to a gene; V was cut back by 3 bases and J by 4 bases. The germline CDR1 and CDR2 sequences are WSHSY and SAAADI. The CDR3 has 15 amino acids. CDR3 in amino acids: CASSDRLAGYNEQFF. CDR3 nucleotides: TGCGCCAGCAGTGACAGGCTAGCGGGGTACAATGAGCAGTTCTTC.

V gene TRBV27 combines with J gene TRBJ1-5; maybe TRBD1 (5 bases). Per germline, CDR1 MNHEY and CDR2 SMNVEV (reference sequence). The CDR3 spans 13 residues. The V and J ends lost 4 bases and 9 bases respectively, with 13 bases between them. CDR3: CASSWGGGLPQHF. CDR3 nucleotides: TGTGCCAGCAGTTGGGGGGGAGGGTTGCCCCAGCATTTT.

CDR3 in amino acids: CASRGLYEQYF. The CDR3 coding sequence is TGTGCCAGCAGGGGACTTTACGAGCAGTACTTC. The genes are TRBV28 and TRBJ2-7, with D possibly being TRBD2 (6 bases). The V gene's germline CDR1 is MDHEN and CDR2 SYDVKM. V was trimmed by 6 bases and J by 4 bases, leaving 7 bases between them. CDR3 length: 11 residues.

This chain's CDR3 is CASSGGADRGNTEAFF. CDR3 nucleotide sequence: TGTGCCAGCAGTGGGGGAGCGGACAGAGGAAACACTGAAGCTTTCTTT. The chain carries TRBV25-1 and TRBJ1-1, with a tentative D call TRBD1 (6 bases). Trimming pared 4 bases from V and 2 bases from J, leaving 17 bases between. Germline CDR1 and CDR2: MGHDK and SYGVNS. This CDR3 is 16 amino acids long.

The rearrangement uses TRBV19 and TRBJ1-4; possibly TRBD1 for D (5 bases). Looked up from germline, CDR1 is LNHDA and CDR2 is SQIVND (reference sequence). Trimming shortened V by 2 bases and J by 4 bases, and 11 bases separated the two germline ends. This CDR3 is 15 amino acids long. In DNA, the CDR3 is TGTGCCAGTAGTATACGACAGAGGTATAATGAAAAACTGTTTTTT. Translation gives CASSIRQRYNEKLFF.

This clone came up once. The chain carries TRBV6-5 and TRBJ2-5; D is possibly TRBD1 (5 bases). The germline gives CDR1 MNHEY, CDR2 SVGAGI. The CDR3 runs to 13 residues. V was pared by 6 bases and J by 7 bases, with 15 bases between. The CDR3 sequence: CASSRRTPGTQYF. The CDR3 nucleotides are TGTGCCAGCAGCCGTCGGACACCTGGGACCCAGTACTTC.

This clone appeared a single time. The chain recombines TRBV30 with TRBJ2-7, with a possible D match to TRBD2 (6 bases). V lost 2 bases and J 1 base, leaving 12 bases between the germline ends. CDR1 and CDR2 (germline): GTSNPN, SVGIG (reference sequence). CDR3 length: 14 residues. The CDR3 sequence is CAWSITGGSYEQYF. As DNA, the CDR3 is TGTGCCTGGAGTATAACAGGAGGGTCCTACGAGCAGTACTTC.

The chain joins TRBV13 to TRBJ2-1, with TRBD2 matching over 10 bases. CDR1 is PRHDT and CDR2 is FYEKMQ in the germline V gene (reference sequence). The ends lost 4 bases at V and 8 bases at J; junction bases unmatched: 8. The CDR3 is 15 amino acids. The CDR3 protein is CASSYSSGSSDEQFF. CDR3 in DNA: TGTGCCAGCAGCTATTCTAGCGGGAGTAGCGATGAGCAGTTCTTC.

This sequence joins TRBV20-1 and TRBJ1-4; the D is unclear. Trimming took 5 bases from V and 4 from J, leaving 5 bases between them. From germline, CDR1 is DFQATT and CDR2 SNEGSKA (reference sequence). The CDR3 is 11 residues long. The CDR3 coding sequence is TGCAGTGCTTTAGATAATGAAAAACTGTTTTTT. Its translation: CSALDNEKLFF.